Listed below are T cell receptor beta chains from one sample, sequenced in a study of T cell responses to AZD1222 COVID-19 vaccine. The assay was immunoSEQ multiplex PCR, and TCRdb's table has in-frame clones only and misses some. The sample consists of tens of thousands of clones, over 80% of them appearing once. Sequenced material: peripheral blood, taken on day 0 of MenACWY control vaccination. These receptors were obtained from an adult in good health. Each CDR3 is given with its conserved first and last residue. Fields, in order: V gene, D gene, J gene, clone size, CDR3 DNA, CDR3 protein. A D gene is named only where the DNA matches it firmly. Only part of the rows carry a size: once, few, many, or a class if the clone is expanded.

TRBV19,.,TRBJ2-5,once,TGTGCCAGTAGTACACAGGGACTTTCTCAAGAGCCCCAGTACTTC,CASSTQGLSQEPQYF
TRBV15,TRBD2,TRBJ2-5,.,TGTGCCACCAGCAGAGTGGGGGGGTTTCAAGAGACCCAGTACTTC,CATSRVGGFQETQYF
TRBV5-1,.,TRBJ1-3,.,TGCGCCAGCAGCCCCCTTGAGGGGAACATATATTTT,CASSPLEGNIYF
TRBV7-9,TRBD2,TRBJ2-1,.,TGTGCCAGCAACATCAGGAAGCGGGAGGGCTCCTACAATGAGCAGTTCTTC,CASNIRKREGSYNEQFF
TRBV6-4,TRBD2,TRBJ2-7,.,TGTGCCAGCCTTAGTCTAAACCGGGAGGATATCGGCGAGCAGTACTTC,CASLSLNREDIGEQYF
TRBV19,.,TRBJ2-2,few,TGTGCCAGTAATTTGAACACCGGGGAGCTGTTTTTT,CASNLNTGELFF
TRBV18,.,TRBJ1-2,once,TGTGCCAGCTCACCGACACTGGAGGGTGGCTACACCTTC,CASSPTLEGGYTF
TRBV10-3,.,TRBJ1-5,.,TGTGCCATCAGTGAGACGGGGGGAGGTGTAAAGCCCCAGCATTTT,CAISETGGGVKPQHF
TRBV7-2,.,TRBJ1-1,.,TGTGCCAGCAGCCTTACTGAGGTCACTGAAGCTTTCTTT,CASSLTEVTEAFF
TRBV29-1,TRBD1,TRBJ1-2,.,TGCAGCGTTGTTGGACGACAGGGAATCTATGGCTACACCTTC,CSVVGRQGIYGYTF
TRBV6-6,TRBD2,TRBJ2-5,.,TGTGCCAGCAGTTCTAGCGGAGAGACCCAGTACTTC,CASSSSGETQYF
TRBV18,TRBD1,TRBJ1-3,.,TGTGCCAGCTCACCCGGGACAGATCTACGAAACACCATATATTTT,CASSPGTDLRNTIYF
TRBV27,.,TRBJ2-2,once,TGTGCCAGCAGTTTAAAAGGGGGGCCCAGCACCGGGGAGCTGTTTTTT,CASSLKGGPSTGELFF
TRBV19,TRBD2,TRBJ2-3,.,TGTGCCAGTAGTATCTCTAGCGGGAGTAGCACAGATACGCAGTATTTT,CASSISSGSSTDTQYF
TRBV7-6,.,TRBJ1-6,few,TGTGCCAGCAGCTCGGGGATCGGCACCTATAATTCACCCCTCCACTTT,CASSSGIGTYNSPLHF
TRBV2,TRBD1,TRBJ1-4,.,TGTGCCACCCACAGCGGGACAGGGCCTAATGAAAAACTGTTTTTT,CATHSGTGPNEKLFF
TRBV12-3/TRBV12-4,.,TRBJ1-2,.,TGTGCCAGCACCGGGGACCCTTTCTATGGCTACACCTTC,CASTGDPFYGYTF
TRBV19,TRBD1,TRBJ1-2,once,TGTGCCAGTAGTGCGACAGGGGGCGCGGGTGGCTACACCTTC,CASSATGGAGGYTF
TRBV6-6,.,TRBJ2-3,.,TGTGCCAGCAGTTACCCTAACAGTGGCAGCACAGATACGCAGTATTTT,CASSYPNSGSTDTQYF
TRBV11-3,.,TRBJ2-1,few,TGTGCCAGCAGCCGACTTGAGCAGTTCTTC,CASSRLEQFF
TRBV6-1,.,TRBJ2-1,.,TGTGCCAGCAGCGAAAGGGCTGAAAGCTCCTACAATGAGCAGTTCTTC,CASSERAESSYNEQFF
TRBV9,.,TRBJ2-1,few,TGTGCCAGCAGCGGGCGGGACAGCCAAATCCCTGAGCAGTTCTTC,CASSGRDSQIPEQFF
TRBV7-2,.,TRBJ1-5,.,TGTGCCAGCAGCTTAGGGACAGCTAATAATCAGCCCCAGCATTTT,CASSLGTANNQPQHF
TRBV5-1,.,TRBJ2-7,.,TGCGCCAGCGCCCCCTTCCTCGACGGGGAGAGCGAGCAGTACTTC,CASAPFLDGESEQYF
TRBV4-2,TRBD1,TRBJ2-1,.,TGTGCCAGCAGCCTGGGACAGGGGAACTACAATGAGCAGTTCTTC,CASSLGQGNYNEQFF
TRBV6-5,TRBD1,TRBJ2-2,.,TGTGCCAGCAGCCTGACAGGGGGTACCGGGGAGCTGTTTTTT,CASSLTGGTGELFF
TRBV5-1,.,TRBJ2-7,.,TGCGCCAGCAGCTTGGATTGGGGTAGCTCCTACGAGCAGTACTTC,CASSLDWGSSYEQYF
TRBV6-2/TRBV6-3,.,TRBJ1-5,.,TGTGCCAGCAGTTCCCATCTCAATCAGCCCCAGCATTTT,CASSSHLNQPQHF
TRBV21-1,.,TRBJ2-1,.,TGTGCCAGCAGCAAAGGAGGTAGCGACTCCTACAATGAGCAGTTCTTC,CASSKGGSDSYNEQFF
TRBV6-6,.,TRBJ2-1,.,TGTGCCAGCGCGGACGCGCCCTACAATGAGCAGTTCTTC,CASADAPYNEQFF
TRBV7-2,.,TRBJ2-7,.,TGTGCCAGCAGCTCCGACTTATACGAGCAGTACTTC,CASSSDLYEQYF
TRBV9,.,TRBJ2-3,.,TGTGCCAGCAGCGCTGATGACACAGATACGCAGTATTTT,CASSADDTDTQYF
TRBV7-2,.,TRBJ1-1,.,TGTGCCAGCAGCTTACTCGAAGGAAGCACTGAAGCTTTCTTT,CASSLLEGSTEAFF
TRBV6-6,TRBD2,TRBJ2-3,.,TGTGCCAGCAGTCCCAGGACTAGCGGGGGGGGTGCAGATACGCAGTATTTT,CASSPRTSGGGADTQYF
TRBV12-3/TRBV12-4,.,TRBJ1-3,.,TGTGCCAGTTCGGATGGCTCTGGAAACACCATATATTTT,CASSDGSGNTIYF
TRBV4-3,.,TRBJ2-7,.,TGCGCCAGCAGCCCAGGACAGCGTACCTACGAGCAGTACTTC,CASSPGQRTYEQYF
TRBV5-1,TRBD1,TRBJ2-3,.,TGCGCCAGCAGCACGCAGGGGGCTGATACGCAGTATTTT,CASSTQGADTQYF
TRBV24-1,.,TRBJ2-1,.,TGTGCCACCAGTGATTTTCTAGGGACTAATGAGCAGTTCTTC,CATSDFLGTNEQFF
TRBV30,TRBD1,TRBJ1-5,.,TGTGCCTGGAGTCCTGGGACAGCCAGGCCCTATAGCAATCAGCCCCAGCATTTT,CAWSPGTARPYSNQPQHF
TRBV10-1,.,TRBJ2-5,.,TGCGCCAGCAGTGAGCGGGACACCCAAGAGACCCAGTACTTC,CASSERDTQETQYF
TRBV19,.,TRBJ2-7,.,TGTGCCCTACGGGGAAGTCGGTACTACGAGCAGTACTTC,CALRGSRYYEQYF